This T cell receptor beta chain emerged from a study of technical replicates of blood from a handful of donors. Assay used: immunoSEQ multiplex PCR; TCRdb lists only in-frame clones, some missing. The sample has some 100,000 clones, roughly 95% seen once; the top ten hold 0.21%. CDR3 length: 14 residues. Germline lookup yields CDR1 SGHTA and CDR2 FQGNSA. V dropped 5 bases and J dropped 4 bases, with 15 bases sitting between them. The origin of this receptor is a human donor in good health. V and J are TRBV7-2 and TRBJ2-7; D gene unclear. The source material was T cells isolated from PBMCs. The CDR3 coding sequence is TGTGCCAGCAGCAGAACGGGTCCCCGATACGAGCAGTACTTC. Protein sequence: CASSRTGPRYEQYF.